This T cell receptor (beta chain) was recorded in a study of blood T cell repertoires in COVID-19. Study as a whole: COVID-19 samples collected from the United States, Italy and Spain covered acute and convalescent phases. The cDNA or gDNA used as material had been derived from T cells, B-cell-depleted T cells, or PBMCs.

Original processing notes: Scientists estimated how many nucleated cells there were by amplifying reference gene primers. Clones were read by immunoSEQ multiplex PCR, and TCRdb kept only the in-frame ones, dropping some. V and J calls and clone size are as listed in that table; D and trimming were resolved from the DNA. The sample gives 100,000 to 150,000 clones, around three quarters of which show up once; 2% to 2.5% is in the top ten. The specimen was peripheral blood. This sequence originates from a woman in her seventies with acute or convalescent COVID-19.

CDR3 DNA sequence: TGTGCCAGCAGTGTACAGGGGTCTTACACTGAAGCTTTCTTT. Translating it yields CASSVQGSYTEAFF. The gene calls are TRBV6-6 and TRBJ1-1, with 7 bases that match TRBD1. CDR3 length: 14 residues. J was trimmed by 3 bases and V by 5 bases; bases with no gene match: 6. Germline V gives CDR1 MNHNY, CDR2 SVGAGI (reference sequence).